This T cell receptor (beta chain) derives from a study of cytomegalovirus exposure and HLA in healthy donors (dated by TCRdb to the late 2010s). With respect to the entire study: In an earlier analysis of some 550 of the donors, roughly 300 Gb of sequence data and roughly 100 million unique TCR beta sequences from about 179 million T cells were reported. An early release covering over 500 HLA-typed donors comprised approximately 300 gigabases of sequencing data and 85 million to 100 million unique TCR sequences. The genetic ancestry cluster associated with self-reported Caucasian donors included about 81% of the 300 to 400 genotyped donors. The study was designed to test whether signatures of past pathogen exposure could be identified by cataloging public T cell receptors. The T cell repertoires of 550 to 850 subjects were profiled by immunosequencing and related to cytomegalovirus serostatus. In addition to the first cohort of 650 to 800 subjects, a separate validation cohort of under 150 different subjects was used. To predict cytomegalovirus infection status, the study combined high-throughput TCR immunosequencing, statistical association of individual TCRs with disease status, and machine learning. A later analysis re-analyzed previously published TCR beta repertoires from approximately 700 donors and added high-resolution HLA genotyping to study TCR occurrence patterns. The later analysis used no new phenotypic data to find candidate immune exposures, relying instead on TCR beta sequences and their occurrence across donors. An earlier analysis of several hundred of the donors applied high-throughput TCR beta sequencing to assess whether each TCR beta V gene segment acted as functional or pseudogenic. Alongside the repertoire data, information on donor age, sex, ethnicity and CMV serostatus was compiled. A later genetic analysis took genome-wide SNP genotypes for about 65% of the roughly 670 donors and used that subset as a discovery cohort. Every discovery cohort repertoire had been produced on one sequencing platform. Both class I and class II loci were covered by HLA typing, at four-digit resolution. The number of donors typed differed by locus, with about 620-630 for A, B, C, DRB1 and DQB1, roughly 520 for DQA1, 600 to 610 for DPA1, and approximately 470 for DPB1. Roughly 5 DR-DQ haplotypes were handled as single units for association and clustering, since linkage in the cohort was strong. Across around 400 genotyped donors of the cohort, an average of about 250,000 unique TCR beta nucleotide sequences per donor were sequenced, and approximately 17% of those sequences were non-productive.

Libraries were made using the immunoSEQ multiplex PCR assay. For the multiplex PCR, a mixture combining 60 forward primers for TCR Vbeta segments and 13 reverse primers for TCR Jbeta segments was used. The CDR3 region of rearranged TCR beta genes was amplified from genomic DNA with a multiplex PCR assay. The Illumina HiSeq System was used to sequence the amplified TCR beta libraries as 87-base-pair reads. Per the source publication's procedure: A later analysis tallied around 80 million unique TCR beta chains across the 666 repertoires, and 10 million to 11 million of those chains were shared by two or more donors. Raw reads were error-corrected and collapsed into unique sequences with a nearest-neighbor algorithm that merged closely related sequences to remove PCR and sequencing errors. Alignment of CDR3 sequences to IMGT reference sequences was used to assign V, D and J gene segments. Each retained sequence needed at least a six-nucleotide match to both a V gene segment and a J gene segment. Rearrangements were classified as productive when the CDR3 lacked stop codons and remained in frame with V and J, and all other rearrangements were classified as non-productive. Following IMGT convention, CDR3 was defined as the stretch from the second conserved V-encoded cysteine to the conserved J-encoded phenylalanine. In an earlier analysis of 587 of the donors, sequences lacking an unambiguous match to a single V gene segment were excluded. An earlier analysis of several hundred of the donors classified V segments as functional when productive rearrangements were above 56.7% and as segregating when the standard deviation between donors was above 5%. A statistical classification framework was built to diagnose cytomegalovirus status from the catalog of TCR beta chain sequences. In a later analysis, V and J genes were assigned by comparing TCR nucleotide sequences against IMGT/GENE-DB human TR gene sequences. In a later analysis, CDR3 sequences and most-parsimonious VDJ recombination scenarios were assigned using the TCRdist pipeline. In a later analysis, each TCR beta chain was defined by its CDR3 amino acid sequence together with its V-gene family, and reads lacking a unique V-gene family were excluded. As a way to deal with suspected cross-contamination and a sequencing artifact, a later analysis dropped 500 to 700 nucleotide sequences that were highly shared and had low generation probability. In a later analysis, a clonal expansion index was calculated for each public chain from normalized within-repertoire ranks of inferred template counts. A later analysis computed generation probabilities with a VDJ recombination model fitted to out-of-frame rearrangements, and checked the results against IGoR. In a later analysis, hypergeometric tests were used to score TCR-TCR, TCR-HLA and TCR-CMV co-occurrence, with a repertoire-size bias correction applied to TCR pairs. False discovery rates were estimated in a later analysis by permuting HLA or CMV assignments 20 times. A later analysis grouped co-occurring TCRs with DBSCAN, adding TCRdist sequence similarity when clustering within HLA-allele-positive subsets. For co-occurrence clustering, repertoires with fewer than 30,000 or more than 120,000 public chains were excluded, along with 5 or 6 repertoires with anomalous nucleotide sharing. TCRdb holds this immuneACCESS table with in-frame rearrangements only. Some clones are missing; in checked studies, unresolved V genes explain under half, and the rest has no known cause. V, J and clone size reflect that table, while D and trimming were determined from the DNA. The table for this sample lists about 180,000 clones; around 81% of them were counted only once. The ten largest clonotypes hold 2% to 2.5% of the sample.

The cohort comprised 550 to 700 healthy bone marrow donors. At the time of sampling, all cohort members were nominally healthy, though unrecorded immune exposures were likely present. The donor was CMV seronegative and was included in the group of 352 seronegative cohort members. A peripheral blood sample was provided by each donor, and peripheral blood mononuclear cells were used for TCR beta sequencing. Genomic DNA extraction from the blood cell samples was performed with the Qiagen DNeasy Blood Extraction Kit. Trimming removed 0 bases from V and 2 bases from J, leaving 9 bases between the germline ends. CDR1 and CDR2 (SGHDT, YYEEEE) derive from the germline V gene. Including the terminal cysteine and phenylalanine, the CDR3 comprises 15 residues. Solely the CDR3 DNA is kept, with 45 bases framed from the first base. What the work shows at the level of the full study, not this receptor alone: Fewer than 20 rarely observed V segments, including chromosome 9 orphons, were excluded from the earlier analysis of several hundred of the donors because counts were too low. In a later analysis, HLA-associated TCR beta chains showed more clonal expansion and lower generation probabilities than non-associated chains that were equally common. Because HLA typing was unavailable for some donors at each locus, only the typed subset was used in association tests. In a later analysis, TCR association rates were found to vary across HLA loci, with the most associated TCRs seen for DRB1 alleles and the fewest for HLA-C alleles. A further reported finding was that TCR beta sequences accurately predicted the HLA-A and HLA-B alleles for most subjects in the first cohort. The classifier was reported to diagnose cytomegalovirus status with high specificity and sensitivity in both the original and validation cohorts. When HLA alleles, especially DR and DQ, strongly co-occurred, TCR associations were difficult to assign to individual alleles. A group of highly shared sequence variants was considered likely to be a technical artifact of the sequencing pipeline. Several of the top co-occurrence clusters appeared to be linked to parvovirus B19, influenza, CMV and Epstein-Barr virus, according to a later analysis. Roughly uniform sequencing depth across donors was assumed in presence/absence analyses, although this assumption may not hold. In vitro tests confirmed that a few of the cytomegalovirus-associated TCR beta chains recognize cytomegalovirus antigens. Compared with the roughly 720-donor mean, donors in an Asian-associated ancestry cluster had fewer N-insertions in productive TCRs, according to a later genetic analysis. Correlated functional status among segregating V segments might reflect linkage disequilibrium, but an unknown experimental factor could not be ruled out. Most CMV-associated TCR beta chains appeared to be HLA-restricted in a later analysis, and the HLA associations seemed to be driven largely by CMV exposure. In an earlier analysis of some 550 of the donors, most TCR beta V segments were observed in productive rearrangements about 87% or about 30% of the time, broadly matching IMGT annotations. Some IMGT-functional V segments, including TRBV6-2 and TRBV6-3, could not be distinguished by the 87-base-pair reads and were therefore excluded. Most TCR sequences were observed very rarely across donors, whereas some public TCRs were present in many individuals. An association between a missense DCLRE1C variant and V-gene and J-gene trimming of TCR beta chains was found in a later genetic analysis and replicated in an independent cohort. CMV serostatus was the only immune exposure information available for the cohort. Only TCR beta chains were sequenced in this cohort, and the absence of alpha or paired-chain data limited detectable features. The authors suggested that the approach could potentially be extended to other disease states and immunological phenotypes. A total of 150 to 200 TCR beta chains were listed by the study as associated with cytomegalovirus. Specific HLA alleles were associated with 18,000 or so TCR beta sequences at a false discovery rate of 0.05 in a later analysis.

With respect to this clone: Its binding antigen is unknown. Per-base qualities were not stored, and no clone one base away is much larger.

The sequenced sample consisted of PBMCs. The chain couples TRBV5-6 to TRBJ1-5; there is no confident call for the D gene. The sequence was collected from a woman aged 30 to 39 in good health and CMV-seronegative. The CDR3 sequence is CASSLGPAGNQPQHF. The nucleotide sequence is TGTGCCAGCAGCTTGGGGCCCGCGGGCAATCAGCCCCAGCATTTT. Reference TRBV5-6 and TRBJ1-5 genes cover what lies past the CDR3, so the full variable domain is DAGVTQSPTHLIKTRGQQVTLRCSPKSGHDTVSWYQQALGQGPQFIFQYYEEEERQRGNFPDRFSGHQFPNYSSELNVNALLLGDSALYLCASSLGPAGNQPQHFGDGTRLSIL.